This T cell receptor (beta chain) was captured in a study of cytomegalovirus exposure and HLA in healthy donors. Whole-study findings and limits: Common viral pathogens were later found to be apparently linked to several of the most significant clusters. The authors later linked a missense DCLRE1C variant to TCR beta V- and J-gene trimming. Later, an analysis showed that TCR beta chains associated with HLA were more clonally expanded than others that were equally common.

This clone was seen only a few times. What it binds is unknown. The junction had 2 bases not matched to a gene; V was cut back by 0 bases and J by 2 bases. Germline V gene lookup returns CDR1 SGDLS and CDR2 YYNGEE. This CDR3 spans 15 amino acids. Primers included in the PCR were 60 Vbeta and 13 Jbeta primers. Sequencing was performed with immunoSEQ multiplex PCR; in TCRdb, only in-frame clones are kept and a portion is missing. This table holds 150,000 to 180,000 clones, over 70% found once. The sample consisted of PBMCs. This chain uses TRBV9 with TRBJ2-1; 7 bases agree with TRBD2. The clonotype originates from a man aged 25 to 45 in good health and CMV-seronegative. As DNA, the CDR3 is TGTGCCAGCAGCGTAGGGGAGGGGCCCTACAATGAGCAGTTCTTC. This sequence encodes CASSVGEGPYNEQFF. Together with reference TRBV9 and TRBJ2-1, the CDR3 gives the full variable domain: DSGVTQTPKHLITATGQRVTLRCSPRSGDLSVYWYQQSLDQGLQFLIQYYNGEERAKGNILERFSAQQFPDLHSELNLSSLELGDSALYFCASSVGEGPYNEQFFGPGTRLTVL.